A single sample gave rise to the 28 T cell receptor beta chains below, sequenced in a study of cytomegalovirus exposure and HLA in healthy donors. The PCR made use of 60 Vbeta and 13 Jbeta primers. Here immunoSEQ multiplex PCR was the method, and the copy in TCRdb shows in-frame clones only, minus some. Here the sample spans some 110,000 clones, 73% being singletons. Sequencing was performed on PBMCs. Source of these receptors: a man in his 60s in good health and CMV-seropositive.

The chain couples TRBV19 to TRBJ1-2; 9 bases line up with TRBD1. This CDR3 comprises 12 residues. Per the germline V gene, CDR1 is LNHDA and CDR2 is SQIVND (reference sequence). V trimming: 8 bases; J trimming: 11 bases; junction bases outside the gene matches: 9. The CDR3 sequence is CASGDREESYTF. The DNA for the CDR3 is TGTGCCAGTGGGGACAGGGAGGAATCGTACACCTTC.

The chain joins TRBV5-6 to TRBJ2-1; TRBD1 might be the D (5 bases). This CDR3 region has 16 residues. CDR1 SGHDT and CDR2 YYEEEE come from the germline V gene. V was trimmed by 2 bases and J by 10 bases, leaving 22 bases between them. The CDR3 DNA reads as TGTGCCAGCAGCTTTGATAGGGGCGGAGCAACTGGGGAGCAGTTCTTC. This translates into CASSFDRGGATGEQFF.

The rearrangement uses TRBV28 and TRBJ2-5; 12 bases are shared with TRBD2. CDR1 is MDHEN and CDR2 is SYDVKM in the germline V gene. The CDR3 has 16 amino acids. Trimming took 4 bases from V and 4 from J; bases not matched to a gene: 7. CDR3 sequence: CASSYPSGGAPETQYF. Written as DNA, the CDR3 is TGTGCCAGCAGTTACCCTAGCGGGGGGGCCCCAGAGACCCAGTACTTC.

V and J are TRBV4-2 and TRBJ2-2; 7 bases align to TRBD2. The germline CDR1 and CDR2 sequences are LGHNA and YNFKEQ. With 9 bases clipped from V and 5 bases from J, the junction kept 12 bases outside the gene matches. CDR3 size: 15 residues. The CDR3 loop reads CASRPEGGGTGELFF. CDR3 sequence (DNA): TGTGCCAGTCGTCCGGAGGGCGGGGGAACCGGGGAGCTGTTTTTT.

The chain is built from TRBV7-2 and TRBJ1-5; unclear D gene. The CDR3 is 13 residues long. V lost 10 bases, J lost 7 bases, and 17 bases lay in between. CDR1 and CDR2 (germline): SGHTA, FQGNSA. Written as DNA, the CDR3 is TGTGCCACCTCCCGGGATTTAAACCAGCCCCAGCATTTT. This gives the protein CATSRDLNQPQHF.

The chain has TRBV25-1 and TRBJ2-5; TRBD1 matches at 11 bases. The end of the DNA is better explained by TRBJ2-7, so the J call may be wrong. Per germline, CDR1 MGHDK and CDR2 SYGVNS. The CDR3 loop spans 16 amino acids. As DNA, the CDR3 is TGTGCCAGCAGGGCGGGACAGGGGGGTTTCTCCTACGAGCAGTACTTC. Translated, it gives CASRAGQGGFSYEQYF.

This chain connects TRBV16 to TRBJ1-5, with D unresolved. Trimming shortened V by 5 bases and J by 3 bases, and 11 bases separated the two germline ends. The CDR3 contains 14 residues. Germline V gene sequence: CDR1 KGHSY, CDR2 FQNENV. This chain's CDR3 is CASSDEELNQPQHF. The CDR3 region has the DNA TGTGCCAGCAGCGACGAGGAACTCAATCAGCCCCAGCATTTT. The full variable domain, rest sourced from reference TRBV16 and TRBJ1-5, is GEEVAQTPKHLVRGEGQKAKLYCAPIKGHSYVFWYQQVLKNEFKFLISFQNENVFDETGMPKERFSAKCLPNSPCSLEIQATKLEDSAVYFCASSDEELNQPQHFGDGTRLSIL.

CDR3 coding DNA: TGCAGCGTTGAAGCTCAGGGAAACACTGAAGCTTTCTTT. Its protein is CSVEAQGNTEAFF. The chain combines TRBV29-1 with TRBJ1-1; possibly TRBD1 for D (5 bases). CDR3 length equals 13 residues. Trimming left V 1 base short and J 2 bases short, with 8 bases between. The germline V gene encodes CDR1 SQVTM and CDR2 ANQGSEA.

This clone has more than one count but fewer than ten. The chain is built from TRBV7-3 and TRBJ2-3, with 7 bases that match TRBD2. The J segment lost 0 bases and the V segment lost 4 bases, leaving 4 bases of the junction unmatched. The CDR3 length is 15 residues. Germline CDR1 reads SGHTA; CDR2 reads FQGTGA. The CDR3 DNA reads as TGTGCCAGCAGCTCAAGCGGGACTAGCACAGATACGCAGTATTTT. This sequence encodes CASSSSGTSTDTQYF. The full variable domain, rest sourced from reference TRBV7-3 and TRBJ2-3, is GAGVSQTPSNKVTEKGKYVELRCDPISGHTALYWYRQSLGQGPEFLIYFQGTGAADDSGLPNDRFFAVRPEGSVSTLKIQRTERGDSAVYLCASSSSGTSTDTQYFGPGTRLTVL.

V and J are TRBV25-1 and TRBJ1-1; a possible D gene is TRBD1 (5 bases). The V end lost 4 bases, the J end lost 0 bases, and 9 bases lay between the germline ends. The CDR3 runs 14 residues. Germline-derived CDR1 and CDR2 are MGHDK and SYGVNS. CDR3 loop: CASSAETVNTEAFF. The CDR3, as DNA: TGTGCCAGCAGTGCTGAGACAGTGAACACTGAAGCTTTCTTT.

V and J are TRBV19 and TRBJ1-5; 10 nucleotides line up with TRBD1. This CDR3 has 16 amino acids. Germline V CDR1 and CDR2: LNHDA, SQIVND (reference sequence). Trimming took 7 bases from V and 4 from J; bases not matched to a gene: 10. CDR3 residues: CASNQRKGQGNQPQHF. In DNA form, the CDR3 reads TGTGCCAGTAACCAACGAAAGGGACAGGGGAATCAGCCCCAGCATTTT.

The DNA of the CDR3 is TGTGCCAGCAGCCCAGACAGGGGGGTTGGAAACACCATATATTTT. It yields the protein CASSPDRGVGNTIYF. The J gene is TRBJ1-3, the V gene TRBV7-8; TRBD1 matches at 9 bases. The CDR3 length is 15 residues. CDR1 and CDR2 from the germline V gene are SGHVS and FQNEAQ. Trimming at V came to 5 bases and at J to 3 bases, leaving 5 bases not matched to a gene.

The chain recombines TRBV9 with TRBJ2-5, with 9 bases identical to TRBD2. V lost 0 bases, J lost 4 bases, and 22 bases stayed unmatched. Looked up from germline, CDR1 is SGDLS and CDR2 is YYNGEE. This CDR3 is 21 amino acids long. Here the CDR3 reads CASSVVGIRRGAGLAAETQYF. The CDR3 nucleotides read TGTGCCAGCAGCGTAGTAGGAATCCGCCGGGGAGCGGGACTAGCAGCAGAGACCCAGTACTTC. Together with reference TRBV9 and TRBJ2-5, the CDR3 gives the full variable domain: DSGVTQTPKHLITATGQRVTLRCSPRSGDLSVYWYQQSLDQGLQFLIQYYNGEERAKGNILERFSAQQFPDLHSELNLSSLELGDSALYFCASSVVGIRRGAGLAAETQYFGPGTRLLVL.

The chain uses TRBV27 and TRBJ1-1; D is ambiguous. The CDR3 consists of 15 residues. From germline, CDR1 is MNHEY and CDR2 SMNVEV (reference sequence). Trimming shortened V by 8 bases and J by 3 bases, and 19 bases separated the two germline ends. The CDR3 region is CASFRPGRGYTEAFF. Here the CDR3 DNA reads TGTGCCAGCTTCCGCCCGGGGAGAGGGTACACTGAAGCTTTCTTT.

This chain joins TRBV28 and TRBJ1-5; TRBD1 might be the D (5 bases). V shed 10 bases and J shed 11 bases, with 12 bases lying between them. The CDR3 covers 10 residues. CDR1 and CDR2 from the germline V gene are MDHEN and SYDVKM. The CDR3 DNA sequence: TGTGCCACCGGGGGGGGAGCCCAGCATTTT. This codes for CATGGGAQHF.

The gene calls are TRBV10-3 and TRBJ2-3; D call uncertain. The CDR3 totals 13 residues. The V gene lost 4 bases and the J gene lost 1 base, with 6 bases spanning the gap. Per the germline V gene, CDR1 is ENHRY and CDR2 is SYGVKD. The CDR3 DNA reads TGTGCCATCAGTGGGGCCGGCACAGATACGCAGTATTTT. Its translation: CAISGAGTDTQYF.

V usage is TRBV27 and J usage is TRBJ1-2; no definite D call. Trimming took 0 bases from V and 0 from J, leaving 8 bases between them. Germline lookup yields CDR1 MNHEY and CDR2 SMNVEV (reference sequence). The CDR3 runs to 15 residues. CDR3 in amino acids: CASSLSYRANYGYTF. The CDR3 DNA is TGTGCCAGCAGTTTATCTTACAGAGCTAACTATGGCTACACCTTC.

The rearrangement joins TRBV7-9 to TRBJ2-7, with TRBD2 identical over 8 bases. Germline CDR1 reads SEHNR; CDR2 reads FQNEAQ (reference sequence). This CDR3 has 16 residues. V shed 5 bases and J 0 bases; nucleotides not matched to a gene: 9. The CDR3 here is CASSELLAGGSYEQYF. CDR3 DNA: TGTGCCAGCAGCGAACTTCTAGCGGGCGGCTCCTACGAGCAGTACTTC.

The gene calls are TRBV18 and TRBJ1-4; D gene uncertain. Germline CDR1 KGHSH, CDR2 LQKENI. There are 14 residues in the CDR3. V shed 3 bases and J shed 5 bases, with 10 bases lying between them. The DNA for the CDR3 is TGTGCCAGCTCACCCCAACAGCAGAATGAAAAACTGTTTTTT. The encoded protein is CASSPQQQNEKLFF.

The chain joins TRBV30 to TRBJ2-7; 9 nucleotides line up with TRBD2. Germline V lookup: CDR1 GTSNPN, CDR2 SVGIG (reference sequence). The junction had 0 bases not matched to a gene; V was cut back by 2 bases and J by 4 bases. CDR3 size: 12 residues. CDR3 sequence reads: CAWSSGGYEQYF. The CDR3 DNA reads as TGTGCCTGGAGTAGCGGGGGGTACGAGCAGTACTTC.

This clone was counted only a few times. The chain has TRBV7-9 and TRBJ2-5, with D perhaps matching TRBD1 (5 bases). Germline values: CDR1 SEHNR, CDR2 FQNEAQ (reference sequence). The ends were cut back, 1 base at V and 4 bases at J, with 10 bases in the middle. This CDR3 is 14 amino acids long. The CDR3 nucleotides are TGTGCCAGCAGCTTAGGTAGGGGCGGAGAGACCCAGTACTTC. Protein sequence: CASSLGRGGETQYF. Full variable domain (rest looked up from reference TRBV7-9 and TRBJ2-5): DTGVSQNPRHKITKRGQNVTFRCDPISEHNRLYWYRQTLGQGPEFLTYFQNEAQLEKSRLLSDRFSAERPKGSFSTLEIQRTEQGDSAMYLCASSLGRGGETQYFGPGTRLLVL.

The chain links TRBV5-1 to TRBJ2-5, with 8 nucleotides matching TRBD2. The CDR3 is 15 amino acids. The germline CDR1 and CDR2 sequences are SGHRS and YFSETQ. Trimming removed 0 bases from V and 4 bases from J; junction bases left unmatched: 5. The CDR3 loop reads CASSLDGGETETQYF. The CDR3 DNA follows: TGCGCCAGCAGCTTGGACGGGGGGGAGACAGAGACCCAGTACTTC.

The rearrangement uses TRBV5-5 and TRBJ2-3; 7 bases match TRBD2. Losses at the gene ends were 3 bases for V and 1 base for J; bases not matched to a gene: 8. Germline lookup yields CDR1 SGHKS and CDR2 YYEKEE (reference sequence). The CDR3 spans 16 residues. DNA of the CDR3: TGTGCCAGCAGCTACTCAAGACTAGCCGGCACAGATACGCAGTATTTT. The encoded protein is CASSYSRLAGTDTQYF.

This clone was counted a single time. The genes are TRBV7-2 and TRBJ2-2; TRBD1 is a possible D gene (5 bases). This CDR3 spans 15 amino acids. The germline V gene encodes CDR1 SGHTA and CDR2 FQGNSA. V was clipped by 1 base and J by 3 bases, with 9 bases between them. This CDR3 is CASSLGGSDTGELFF. The CDR3 nucleotides are TGTGCCAGCAGCTTAGGGGGCTCTGACACCGGGGAGCTGTTTTTT.

This chain uses TRBV13 with TRBJ2-2; a weak D match, TRBD1 (5 bases). CDR3 size: 19 residues. Trimming left V 0 bases short and J 3 bases short, with 20 bases between. Germline-derived CDR1 and CDR2 are PRHDT and FYEKMQ (reference sequence). Here the CDR3 reads CASSLGNRLSFYHTGELFF. Written as DNA, the CDR3 is TGTGCCAGCAGCTTAGGCAACAGGCTATCCTTTTACCACACCGGGGAGCTGTTTTTT.

V and J are TRBV2 and TRBJ1-6; D ambiguous. The ends were cut back, 6 bases at V and 5 bases at J, with 20 bases in the middle. CDR1 SNHLY and CDR2 FYNNEI come from the germline V gene. This CDR3 spans 17 amino acids. CDR3 nucleotide sequence: TGTGCCAGCAGCGACCCCCCGGCGGGGTTCGATAATTCACCCCTCCACTTT. This sequence encodes CASSDPPAGFDNSPLHF.

The CDR3 nucleotides read TGTGCCAGCAGTGACCCAGGACAGATTCCTGGAAACACCATATATTTT. It specifies CASSDPGQIPGNTIYF. This chain connects TRBV2 to TRBJ1-3; TRBD1 is a possible D gene (6 bases). Deletions cut 3 bases from V and 2 bases from J, with 14 bases between. The CDR3 loop spans 16 amino acids. Germline V lookup: CDR1 SNHLY, CDR2 FYNNEI.

The V and J genes are TRBV25-1 and TRBJ1-3; 7 nucleotides agree with TRBD1. The J segment lost 0 bases and the V segment lost 3 bases, leaving 8 bases of the junction unmatched. The germline CDR1 and CDR2 sequences are MGHDK and SYGVNS. There are 17 residues in the CDR3. CDR3 amino acids: CASSEAGGRSSGNTIYF. Written as DNA, the CDR3 is TGTGCCAGCAGTGAGGCAGGGGGAAGAAGCTCTGGAAACACCATATATTTT.